This T cell receptor beta chain appears in the sequencing data of a study of T-cell reconstitution after alpha-beta-depleted transplantation in children. Whole-study findings and limits: Expanded graft clones, several hundred of them, were reportedly the source of alpha-beta T cells about two months after transplant. One year after transplant, T-cell counts and diversity came mostly from newly produced T cells. Some patients owed their high day-60 TCRbeta diversity to surviving recipient T cells and thymic progenitors.

After removal of 1 base from V and 7 bases from J, the junction contained 5 bases not matched to a gene. The CDR3 length is 16 residues. Looked up from germline, CDR1 is SQVTM and CDR2 is ANQGSEA. Molecular barcoding with unique molecular identifiers was used for the TCRbeta library. TCRdb re-analysed the PCR reads in MiXCR, keeping a single row per CDR3 protein. The sample includes tens of thousands of distinct CDR3 sequences, approximately 4.4% of them seen just once. This clonotype showed up many times. Antigen unknown. This receptor was obtained from a boy younger than two who had a stem cell transplant for acute myeloid leukemia, so the T cells may come from the graft donor. The chain is built from TRBV29-1 and TRBJ2-1; 15 bases match TRBD2. The material was PBMCs, mostly from graft donor cells, obtained 180 days after TCRalphabeta/CD19-depleted stem cell transplant. The CDR3 is CSVEGTSGGAENEQFF. CDR3 DNA sequence: TGCAGCGTTGAAGGGACTAGCGGGGGGGCGGAAAATGAGCAGTTCTTC.